This paragraph reports one T cell receptor (beta chain). Its antigen is unknown. These data belong to a study of CD8 T cells in Susac syndrome. General study results and limits: Only a relatively small number of individuals were included in the TCR sequencing and HLA analysis.

When the RNA was reverse transcribed, random hexamers were used with an input of roughly 0.45 to 1 ug. Multiplex immunoSEQ PCR targeted 54 Vbeta and 13 Jbeta TCR beta segments. TCRdb analysed the immunoSEQ multiplex PCR reads with MiXCR anew, one entry per CDR3 protein. The sample lists roughly 130,000 distinct CDR3 sequences, roughly 94% seen once, with around 0.28% in the top ten. TCR beta from blood CD8+ and CD4+ T cells was sequenced. TEMRA cells were enriched by FACS, and CD4+ and CD8+ T cells were negatively isolated. This TCR was sampled from a human donor with Susac syndrome. Sequenced material: CD8+ T cells from PBMCs.

The CDR3 DNA follows: TGTGCCAGCAGTCTGTTAGCGGGGGGGCCCGACGAGCAGTACTTC. This translates into CASSLLAGGPDEQYF. The rearrangement links TRBV25-1 to TRBJ2-7; 11 nucleotides agree with TRBD2. Germline trimming cut 5 bases from V and 5 bases from J; bases unmatched to any gene: 8. Germline-derived CDR1 and CDR2 are MGHDK and SYGVNS. The CDR3 consists of 15 residues.